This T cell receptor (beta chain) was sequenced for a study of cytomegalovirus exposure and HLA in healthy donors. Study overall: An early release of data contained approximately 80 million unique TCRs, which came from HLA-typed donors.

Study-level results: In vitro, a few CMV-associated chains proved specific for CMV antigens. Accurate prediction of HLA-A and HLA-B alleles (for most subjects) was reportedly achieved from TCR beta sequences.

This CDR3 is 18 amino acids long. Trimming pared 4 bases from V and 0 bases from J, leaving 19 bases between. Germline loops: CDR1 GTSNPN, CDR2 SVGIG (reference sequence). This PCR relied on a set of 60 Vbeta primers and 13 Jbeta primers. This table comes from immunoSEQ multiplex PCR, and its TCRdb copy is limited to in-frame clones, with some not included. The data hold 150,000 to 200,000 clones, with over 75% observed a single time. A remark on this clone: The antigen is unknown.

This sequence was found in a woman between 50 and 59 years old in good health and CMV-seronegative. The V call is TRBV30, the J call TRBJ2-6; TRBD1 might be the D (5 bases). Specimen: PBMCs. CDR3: CAWKGSAGLSSGANVLTF. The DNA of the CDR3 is TGTGCCTGGAAGGGTTCGGCAGGGCTCAGCTCTGGGGCCAACGTCCTGACTTTC.